What follows are 27 T cell receptor beta chains derived from one specimen sequenced in a study of T-cell reconstitution after alpha-beta-depleted transplantation in children. Preparation of the TCRbeta library was carried out with unique molecular identifiers. TCRdb processed the PCR reads anew with MiXCR; each CDR3 protein has one entry. The table has 250,000 to 400,000 distinct CDR3 sequences, approximately 20% seen once. The source material was PBMCs, mostly from graft donor cells, sampled 180 days after TCRalphabeta/CD19-depleted stem cell transplant. The origin of the receptors is a male patient younger than 18 who had a stem cell transplant for acute lymphoblastic leukemia, so the T cells may come from the graft donor.

The chain joins TRBV7-3 to TRBJ2-1; the D is unclear. The germline V gene has CDR1 SGHTA and CDR2 FQGTGA. The V and J ends lost 4 bases and 9 bases respectively, with 19 bases between them. The CDR3 consists of 15 residues. This CDR3 reads CASSYLGGGDGEQFF. CDR3 DNA sequence: TGTGCCAGCAGCTATCTAGGTGGTGGTGATGGTGAGCAGTTCTTC.

The chain uses TRBV7-6 and TRBJ2-7; the D gene is possibly TRBD2 (5 bases). V was shortened by 1 base and J by 4 bases, with 11 bases between the two germline ends. Looked up from germline, CDR1 is SGHVS and CDR2 is FNYEAQ. CDR3 length equals 14 residues. The DNA for the CDR3 is TGTGCCAGCAGCTTAGTACGAGCGGCTTACGAGCAGTACTTC. Its translation is CASSLVRAAYEQYF. Full variable domain (missing parts from reference TRBV7-6 and TRBJ2-7): GAGVSQSPRYKVTKRGQDVALRCDPISGHVSLYWYRQALGQGPEFLTYFNYEAQQDKSGLPNDRFSAERPEGSISTLTIQRTEQRDSAMYRCASSLVRAAYEQYFGPGTRLTVT.

This chain links TRBV12-3 or TRBV12-4 with TRBJ1-2; no firm D call. Trimming stripped 3 bases from V and 4 bases from J, with 12 bases between. The CDR3 is 14 residues long. The CDR3 nucleotides read TGTGCCAGCAGTTTGGGCGGACTCTCCTATGGCTACACCTTC. This gives the protein CASSLGGLSYGYTF.

This clonotype showed up just a few times. The genes are TRBV27 and TRBJ2-7; D gene ambiguous. Trimming took off 6 bases at V and 1 base at J, with 16 bases between the two ends. The CDR3 length is 15 residues. Germline V gene sequence: CDR1 MNHEY, CDR2 SMNVEV (reference sequence). CDR3 amino acids: CASRRLVGESYEQYF. In DNA form, the CDR3 reads TGTGCCAGCAGGCGATTAGTAGGCGAATCCTACGAGCAGTACTTC.

The chain couples TRBV27 to TRBJ1-1, with unresolved D. The length of the CDR3 is 16 residues. From germline, CDR1 is MNHEY and CDR2 SMNVEV (reference sequence). V was pared by 2 bases and J by 0 bases, with 13 bases between. The CDR3 spells CASSLNHGTLNTEAFF. CDR3 in DNA: TGTGCCAGCAGTTTAAATCACGGCACCCTGAACACTGAAGCTTTCTTT.

The chain links TRBV7-9 to TRBJ1-2, with 8 nucleotides matching TRBD1. The CDR3 has 16 residues. Germline V gives CDR1 SEHNR, CDR2 FQNEAQ (reference sequence). The V segment lost 5 bases and the J segment 6 bases; nucleotides outside the gene matches: 14. CDR3 DNA: TGTGCCAGCAGCCCTCCCGTTCGACAGGGGCGGGATGGCTACACCTTC. It specifies CASSPPVRQGRDGYTF.

At least ten counts were recorded for this clonotype. The CDR3 sequence: CASSQDQMVLGANVLTF. CDR3 DNA: TGTGCCAGCAGCCAAGACCAGATGGTTCTGGGGGCCAACGTCCTGACTTTC. V usage is TRBV4-2 and J usage is TRBJ2-6; D not resolved. Trimming removed 0 bases from V and 4 bases from J, with 13 bases in between. The CDR3 length is 17 residues. Germline assignment: CDR1 LGHNA and CDR2 YNFKEQ.

This clonotype occurred a few times. The rearrangement uses TRBV12-3 or TRBV12-4 and TRBJ1-2; D gene ambiguous. Trimming removed 5 bases from V and 2 bases from J, with 6 bases in between. There are 12 residues in the CDR3. The CDR3 bases are TGTGCCAGCAGTGGCGGGAACTATGGCTACACCTTC. Translated, it gives CASSGGNYGYTF.

The CDR3, as DNA: TGTGCCAGCAGCCCTTGGACAGGGAGGAATCAGCCCCAGCATTTT. Its translation is CASSPWTGRNQPQHF. The chain employs TRBV28 and TRBJ1-5; 8 bases fit TRBD1. The CDR3 loop spans 15 amino acids. Germline V gene sequence: CDR1 MDHEN, CDR2 SYDVKM. J gave up 4 bases and V 6 bases, and 8 bases lay outside the gene matches.

The count of this clonotype is one. This chain links TRBV5-5 with TRBJ1-3, with D unresolved. The CDR3 totals 13 residues. Per the germline V gene, CDR1 is SGHKS and CDR2 is YYEKEE (reference sequence). V lost 5 bases and J lost 4, with 10 bases in between. CDR3 sequence reads: CASSLDLGNTIYF. The DNA for the CDR3 is TGTGCCAGCAGTCTCGACTTGGGAAACACCATATATTTT.

A few counts support this clonotype. This chain uses TRBV3-1 with TRBJ2-4, with TRBD1 identical over 7 bases. The CDR3 length is 19 residues. CDR1 LGHDT and CDR2 YNNKEL come from the germline V gene (reference sequence). With V trimmed by 4 bases and J by 8 bases, 23 bases remained unmatched. CDR3 DNA: TGTGCCAGCAGCCCAAGAGGACGTAGGACAGGAGGTAGGAAGGACATTCAGTACTTC. This encodes CASSPRGRRTGGRKDIQYF. Looking up the rest from reference TRBV3-1 and TRBJ2-4 gives the full variable domain: DTAVSQTPKYLVTQMGNDKSIKCEQNLGHDTMYWYKQDSKKFLKIMFSYNNKELIINETVPNRFSPKSPDKAHLNLHINSLELGDSAVYFCASSPRGRRTGGRKDIQYFGAGTRLSVL.

The V and J genes are TRBV5-1 and TRBJ2-1, with 11 bases lining up with TRBD2. The CDR3 contains 14 residues. In germline, CDR1 is SGHRS, CDR2 YFSETQ. J was trimmed by 7 bases and V by 6 bases; bases with no gene match: 6. In DNA, the CDR3 is TGCGCCAGCACCCGACTAGCGGGATTTAATGAGCAGTTCTTC. As protein: CASTRLAGFNEQFF.

J is TRBJ2-1 and V is TRBV3-1; 14 bases are shared with TRBD2. V was clipped by 3 bases and J by 7 bases; unmatched bases: 8. The CDR3 has 17 residues. Germline CDR1 LGHDT, CDR2 YNNKEL (reference sequence). The CDR3 is CASSHSVGLAGGNEQFF. The CDR3 region has the DNA TGTGCCAGCAGCCACTCCGTCGGACTAGCGGGAGGAAATGAGCAGTTCTTC.

This chain links TRBV21-1 with TRBJ1-1. TRBV21-1 is a documented pseudogene. This CDR3 region has 14 residues. For the CDR3, the DNA is TGTGCCAGCACTCCTTGGGAGGGCCGCGCTGAAGCTTTCTTT. This encodes CASTPWEGRAEAFF.

A few counts support this clonotype. The chain has TRBV3-1 and TRBJ2-7, with a tentative D call TRBD2 (6 bases). Trimming took off 0 bases at V and 3 bases at J, with 9 bases between the two ends. Germline V lookup: CDR1 LGHDT, CDR2 YNNKEL (reference sequence). CDR3 length equals 14 residues. The CDR3 here is CASSQERGYYEQYF. In DNA, the CDR3 is TGTGCCAGCAGCCAAGAGCGGGGCTACTACGAGCAGTACTTC.

The chain carries TRBV7-8 and TRBJ2-7, with D tentatively TRBD2 (6 bases). V lost 2 bases to trimming and J lost 6 bases, with 14 bases between them. The CDR3 consists of 14 residues. In germline, CDR1 is SGHVS, CDR2 FQNEAQ. CDR3 sequence (DNA): TGTGCCAGCAGCTTAAGAAGGGTCGGGGGCGAGCAGTACTTC. Protein: CASSLRRVGGEQYF.

The table lists this clonotype with many counts. The rearrangement joins TRBV3-1 to TRBJ1-2, with TRBD1 as a possible D gene (5 bases). V lost 3 bases and J 7 bases, leaving 12 bases between the germline ends. The germline V gene encodes CDR1 LGHDT and CDR2 YNNKEL (reference sequence). The CDR3 is 13 residues long. The CDR3 coding sequence is TGTGCCAGCAGCCAGTCAGGAGGGGCTGGCTACACCTTC. This translates into CASSQSGGAGYTF. The full variable domain, in which reference TRBV3-1 and TRBJ1-2 provide the parts outside the CDR3, is DTAVSQTPKYLVTQMGNDKSIKCEQNLGHDTMYWYKQDSKKFLKIMFSYNNKELIINETVPNRFSPKSPDKAHLNLHINSLELGDSAVYFCASSQSGGAGYTFGSGTRLTVV.

A few counts support this clonotype. This chain joins TRBV12-3 or TRBV12-4 and TRBJ2-1; D is ambiguous. The CDR3 totals 14 residues. V dropped 8 bases and J dropped 4 bases, with 15 bases sitting between them. The CDR3: CASLDRFGYNEQFF. DNA of the CDR3: TGTGCCAGCCTCGATCGGTTTGGGTACAATGAGCAGTTCTTC.

This chain connects TRBV4-2 to TRBJ2-7; possible D gene TRBD1, 5 bases. Germline loops: CDR1 LGHNA, CDR2 YNFKEQ. The CDR3 runs 13 residues. Trimming cost V 4 bases and J 7 bases, with 14 bases left between them. The CDR3 sequence is CASSPQGAREQYF. CDR3 nucleotides: TGTGCCAGCAGCCCCCAAGGGGCGCGGGAGCAGTACTTC.

The chain is built from TRBV7-3 and TRBJ2-7, with D perhaps TRBD1 (7 bases). Germline CDR1 is SGHTA and CDR2 is FQGTGA. V lost 8 bases and J lost 2, with 22 bases in between. This CDR3 has 16 amino acids. The CDR3 coding sequence is TGTGCCAGCGGCGTCCGGGGGACAGCATATCCCTACGAGCAGTACTTC. Translation: CASGVRGTAYPYEQYF. Filled out from reference TRBV7-3 and TRBJ2-7, the complete variable domain reads GAGVSQTPSNKVTEKGKYVELRCDPISGHTALYWYRQSLGQGPEFLIYFQGTGAADDSGLPNDRFFAVRPEGSVSTLKIQRTERGDSAVYLCASGVRGTAYPYEQYFGPGTRLTVT.

The chain is built from TRBV4-2 and TRBJ2-3; 12 nucleotides agree with TRBD2. V dropped 0 bases and J dropped 1; count of bases not matched to a gene: 8. The CDR3 is 19 amino acids. CDR1 and CDR2 from the germline V gene are LGHNA and YNFKEQ. The CDR3 DNA follows: TGTGCCAGCAGCCAAGAAGGGCTAGCGGGAGGGCCCGGCACAGATACGCAGTATTTT. It specifies CASSQEGLAGGPGTDTQYF.

This clonotype has just a few counts. This sequence joins TRBV27 and TRBJ2-1, with D unclear. The V gene's germline CDR1 is MNHEY and CDR2 SMNVEV (reference sequence). The V end was cut by 3 bases, the J end by 7 bases, with 4 bases between. The CDR3 contains 11 residues. CDR3 in DNA: TGTGCCAGCAGTTTTTGGAATGAGCAGTTCTTC. Protein sequence: CASSFWNEQFF.

The V gene is TRBV12-3 or TRBV12-4, the J gene TRBJ2-1; D unclear. The ends were cut back, 7 bases at V and 6 bases at J, with 10 bases in the middle. The CDR3 covers 12 residues. CDR3 DNA: TGTGCCAGCACCATATTTGGCAATGAGCAGTTCTTC. Its translation is CASTIFGNEQFF.

CDR3 loop: CATSDLQGLRRGRNQPQHF. The DNA of the CDR3 is TGTGCCACCAGTGATTTGCAGGGGTTACGGAGGGGGCGAAATCAGCCCCAGCATTTT. The V gene is TRBV24-1, the J gene TRBJ1-5, with 7 positions matching TRBD1. The CDR3 has 19 residues. With 0 bases clipped from V and 4 bases from J, the junction kept 14 bases outside the gene matches. The germline V gene encodes CDR1 KGHDR and CDR2 SFDVKD.

This clonotype has just a few counts. The V call is TRBV7-3, the J call TRBJ2-1, with D possibly TRBD1 on 5 matching bases. V lost 2 bases, J lost 3 bases, and 11 bases lay in between. The CDR3 runs 15 residues. Germline values: CDR1 SGHTA, CDR2 FQGTGA. The CDR3 spells CASSLWGSYYNEQFF. Written as DNA, the CDR3 is TGTGCCAGCAGCTTATGGGGCAGCTACTACAATGAGCAGTTCTTC.

V usage is TRBV7-3 and J usage is TRBJ2-3; D is ambiguous. In germline, CDR1 is SGHTA, CDR2 FQGTGA. The CDR3 contains 14 residues. V was shortened by 4 bases and J by 3 bases, with 11 bases between the two germline ends. Here the CDR3 DNA reads TGTGCCAGCAGCTGGGGTATTGGTACAGATACGCAGTATTTT. Its protein is CASSWGIGTDTQYF.

This clonotype has at least ten counts. The rearrangement uses TRBV4-1 and TRBJ2-2, with D possibly being TRBD1 (6 bases). V was clipped by 0 bases and J by 5 bases, with 10 bases between them. Looked up from germline, CDR1 is MGHRA and CDR2 is YSYEKL. The CDR3 consists of 15 residues. The CDR3 region has the DNA TGCGCCAGCAGCCAAGATAACAGGGCAACCGGGGAGCTGTTTTTT. Translating it yields CASSQDNRATGELFF.